This paragraph covers one T cell receptor beta chain sequence. This clonotype was seen once. No antigen is known for it. No clone much larger than this one lies a single base away; base qualities are absent. One read represents weak support. The data were taken from a study of T cell repertoires in cytomegalovirus infection (dated by TCRdb to the late 2010s). For context, the study as a whole: Recently identified HLA-C-restricted CMV epitopes, whose presentation resists viral immunomodulation, were targeted by peptide stimulations together with well-studied HLA-B-restricted epitopes. Because public TCR beta signatures pointed to carriage of CMV infection together with the matching HLA type, the HLA type of each donor mattered for the analysis.

The meaning of the sample's treatment or condition label: in vitro stimulation with specific CMV peptide epitopes to enrich CMV-specific T cells. On the study overall, not on this receptor specifically: Carriers of CMV infection plus the relevant HLA type were discriminated by the cumulative frequency of public TCR beta family members in the study cohort and in an independent roughly 350-donor cohort. The ex vivo response was dominated by HLA-C-restricted CMV-specific TCR beta clonotypes, which also provided the single most frequent clonotype in two of eight donors.

CDR1 and CDR2, per the germline V gene, are SGHDN and FVKESK. The CDR3 goes from the cysteine to the phenylalanine over 16 residues. Of the read, only the CDR3 DNA is kept; its 48 bases are in frame from base 1. Trimming accounts for 2 bases at V and 7 bases at J, while the number of junction bases matched to no gene is 14. Sequencing was carried out with an Illumina HiSeq 1500. TCRdb trimmed public reads at Q25 via fastp, called clones via MiXCR and kept in-frame beta chains. All rows with the same CDR3 protein become a single entry with the most common DNA and genes. The sample includes about 700,000 distinct CDR3 sequences, with roughly 30% observed a single time. The ten most abundant clones make up 15% to 20% of the sample.

This clonotype was sampled from a human donor in good health (CMV status not recorded). Some clones in this sample may be carry-over from other donors' samples. The sequence is built from TRBV14 and TRBJ2-7, with 7 central nucleotides matching TRBD2. This specimen consisted of cultured PBMCs, obtained from culture after CMV antigen stimulation. The CDR3 sequence is CASSQTPVGREGEQYF. The sequenced DNA: TGTGCCAGCAGCCAAACCCCGGTTGGCAGGGAGGGTGAGCAGTACTTC. The entire variable domain, with the stretches around the CDR3 drawn from the reference TRBV14 and TRBJ2-7 proteins, is EAGVTQFPSHSVIEKGQTVTLRCDPISGHDNLYWYRRVMGKEIKFLLHFVKESKQDESGMPNNRFLAERTGGTYSTLKVQPAELEDSGVYFCASSQTPVGREGEQYFGPGTRLTVT.